The 7 T cell receptor beta chains listed next were all sequenced from one sample in a study of cytomegalovirus exposure and HLA in healthy donors (dated by TCRdb to the late 2010s). Library prep was done by the immunoSEQ multiplex PCR assay. The multiplex PCR relied on a mix of 60 forward primers for TCR Vbeta segments and 13 reverse primers for TCR Jbeta segments. The table comes from immuneACCESS by way of TCRdb, which keeps in-frame sequences with V and J called. Part of the clones is missing from these tables; in studies checked, under half for an unresolved V gene and the rest for unknown reasons. Present in this sample are about 140,000 clones, 76% of which were seen just once. The top ten constitute 1.8% of the sample. The source material was PBMCs. All receptors derive from a female donor in good health and CMV-seropositive.

This rearrangement joins TRBV6-1 to TRBJ1-2; D is perhaps TRBD1 (6 bases). Per the germline V gene, CDR1 is MNHNS and CDR2 is SASEGT. The length of the CDR3 is 14 residues. V shed 2 bases and J shed 7 bases, with 14 bases lying between them. The CDR3 nucleotides are TGTGCCAGCAGTGAACCACAGGGTTTTGGTGGCTACACCTTC. It encodes CASSEPQGFGGYTF.

This chain uses TRBV21-1 with TRBJ2-7; TRBD1 was called by the table and not checked on the DNA. TRBV21-1 is flagged as a pseudogene. There are 15 residues in the CDR3. CDR3 amino acids: CASNTQGTSSYEQYF. The CDR3, as DNA: TGTGCCAGCAACACTCAGGGGACCTCCTCCTACGAGCAGTACTTC.

The rearrangement joins TRBV27 to TRBJ2-1; perhaps TRBD1 as D (6 bases). Germline assignment: CDR1 MNHEY and CDR2 SMNVEV (reference sequence). V was cut by 6 bases and J by 11 bases, with 11 bases left in between. This CDR3 has 11 amino acids. CDR3 nucleotide sequence: TGTGCCAGCAGCGACAGGCTAAAGCAGTTCTTC. Protein: CASSDRLKQFF.

V is TRBV28 and J is TRBJ1-4; 7 nucleotides align to TRBD1. Germline V lookup: CDR1 MDHEN, CDR2 SYDVKM. The CDR3 loop spans 12 amino acids. Trimming cost V 2 bases and J 10 bases; bases outside gene matches: 1. The CDR3 reads CASSLAGGKLFF. Written as DNA, the CDR3 is TGTGCCAGCAGTTTAGCAGGGGGAAAACTGTTTTTT.

The genes are TRBV6-1 and TRBJ2-3, with TRBD2 identical over 9 bases. This CDR3 is 14 amino acids long. Per the germline V gene, CDR1 is MNHNS and CDR2 is SASEGT. V was clipped by 7 bases and J by 2 bases; unmatched bases: 4. The CDR3 nucleotides read TGTGCCAGCATGAAGCGGGGGGACACAGATACGCAGTATTTT. Translation: CASMKRGDTDTQYF.

The chain joins TRBV7-2 to TRBJ2-5; 10 bases match TRBD2. CDR3 length equals 15 residues. The V gene end was trimmed by 2 bases and the J gene end by 5 bases; junction bases not matched to a gene: 5. Germline CDR1 and CDR2: SGHTA and FQGNSA. The CDR3 spells CASSLQRGGRETQYF. As DNA, the CDR3 is TGTGCCAGCAGCTTACAGCGGGGGGGTCGGGAGACCCAGTACTTC. Together with reference TRBV7-2 and TRBJ2-5, the CDR3 gives the full variable domain: GAGVSQSPSNKVTEKGKDVELRCDPISGHTALYWYRQSLGQGLEFLIYFQGNSAPDKSGLPSDRFSAERTGGSVSTLTIQRTQQEDSAVYLCASSLQRGGRETQYFGPGTRLLVL.

This clone was counted between two and nine times. The chain recombines TRBV7-3 with TRBJ2-1, with D perhaps TRBD1 (5 bases). There are 15 residues in the CDR3. Germline V gene data show CDR1 as SGHTA and CDR2 as FQGTGA. Trimming took 1 base from V and 0 from J, leaving 7 bases between them. CDR3 sequence reads: CASSLIGDSYNEQFF. Here the CDR3 DNA reads TGTGCCAGCAGCTTAATAGGGGACTCCTACAATGAGCAGTTCTTC.